This T cell receptor (beta chain) comes out of a study of early T cells in non-severe SARS-CoV-2 infection. This clonotype was picked up many times. Individual cDNA molecules were tagged with unique molecular identifiers. A single record per CDR3 protein comes from TCRdb applying MiXCR to the 5' RACE reads. The sample consists of tens of thousands of distinct CDR3 sequences, roughly 15% of them appearing once. V lost 3 bases and J lost 7; bases outside the gene matches: 12. The V gene's germline CDR1 is SQVTM and CDR2 ANQGSEA. The CDR3 loop spans 15 amino acids. The V call is TRBV29-1, the J call TRBJ2-3, with 8 bases fitting TRBD2. Sequences were derived from whole blood, sampled at baseline. This clonotype originated in an adult who was a healthcare worker with PCR-confirmed SARS-CoV-2 infection or an uninfected control (not recorded which). In DNA, the CDR3 is TGCAGCGTTGATCCGGCTAGCGGGCCCCTCAATACGCAGTATTTT. It yields the protein CSVDPASGPLNTQYF.